Listed below are T cell receptor beta chains from one sample, sequenced in a study of cytomegalovirus exposure and HLA in healthy donors. Assay: immunoSEQ multiplex PCR; the TCRdb copy retains only in-frame clones and omits some. The data hold about 210,000 clones, with about 88% observed a single time. Sequencing used PBMCs. The receptors come from a woman aged 25 to 39 in good health and CMV-seronegative. CDR3s include the opening cysteine and the closing phenylalanine or tryptophan. A D gene is named only where the DNA matches it firmly. Clone size, where shown, is once, few, many, or a class for clones that have expanded.

TRBJ1-1 TRBV28 few NA CASNAASEAFF TGTGCCAGCAATGCGGCCAGTGAAGCTTTCTTT
TRBJ2-5 TRBV5-1 NA TRBD1 CASSPIGTEKETQYF TGCGCCAGCAGCCCCATCGGGACAGAGAAAGAGACCCAGTACTTC
TRBJ2-5 TRBV4-1 once NA CASSQDSLSPGETQYF TGCGCCAGCAGCCAAGATTCACTCTCCCCCGGGGAGACCCAGTACTTC
TRBJ1-1 TRBV5-1 NA NA CASQLVGGENTESFF TGCGCCAGCCAACTCGTCGGGGGAGAGAACACTGAATCTTTCTTT
TRBJ2-7 TRBV10-1 NA TRBD2 CASSESKAPPLAGGEDEQYF TGCGCCAGCAGTGAGTCGAAAGCCCCCCCCCTAGCGGGAGGTGAAGACGAGCAGTACTTC
TRBJ2-2 TRBV18 NA TRBD2 CASSPLASGPNTGELFF TGTGCCAGCTCACCATTGGCTAGCGGGCCGAACACCGGGGAGCTGTTTTTT
TRBJ1-2 TRBV6-5 NA NA CASSRDTGPNYGYTF TGTGCCAGCAGCCGGGACACCGGTCCTAACTATGGCTACACCTTC
TRBJ1-1 TRBV7-5 NA NA CARSLERSNTEAFF TGTGCCAGAAGCTTAGAACGGTCTAACACTGAAGCTTTCTTT
TRBJ1-4 TRBV6-1 NA TRBD1 CASSIPGGGGEKLFF TGTGCCAGCAGTATCCCAGGGGGAGGTGGAGAAAAACTGTTTTTT
TRBJ2-1 TRBV5-1 NA TRBD1 CASSLTGGDEQFF TGCGCCAGCAGCTTAACAGGGGGCGATGAGCAGTTCTTC
TRBJ1-4 TRBV4-2 NA TRBD1 CASSRTGTVVEKLFF TGTGCCAGCAGCCGAACCGGGACAGTCGTAGAAAAACTGTTTTTT
TRBJ2-7 TRBV14 NA NA CASSQVGGVSSYEQYF TGTGCCAGCAGCCAAGTTGGAGGCGTTAGCTCCTACGAGCAGTACTTC
TRBJ2-1 TRBV28 NA TRBD2 CASDEGGRYNEQFF TGTGCCAGCGATGAGGGAGGGAGGTACAATGAGCAGTTCTTC
TRBJ1-2 TRBV7-9 NA NA CASSLDNYGYTF TGTGCCAGCAGCCTGGACAATTATGGCTACACCTTC
TRBJ1-5 TRBV5-1 NA TRBD1 CASSSGQENQPQHF TGCGCCAGCAGCTCGGGACAGGAGAATCAGCCCCAGCATTTT
TRBJ2-5 TRBV5-1 NA TRBD2 CASSSLAGGLQETQYF TGCGCCAGCAGCTCCCTAGCGGGGGGGCTTCAAGAGACCCAGTACTTC
TRBJ2-1 TRBV6-5 NA TRBD2 CASTRGGGSYNEQFF TGTGCCAGCACTCGGGGGGGCGGCTCCTACAATGAGCAGTTCTTC
TRBJ2-3 TRBV18 NA TRBD2 CASSAGTSGLGNTQYF TGTGCCAGCTCAGCCGGGACTAGCGGCCTTGGGAATACGCAGTATTTT
TRBJ2-2 TRBV6-1 once NA CASSDPSRGGTGELFF TGTGCCAGCAGTGACCCTTCTAGGGGGGGCACCGGGGAGCTGTTTTTT
TRBJ1-1 TRBV5-1 NA NA CASSLGPEAFF TGCGCCAGCAGCTTGGGGCCTGAAGCTTTCTTT
TRBJ1-1 TRBV7-9 NA NA CASSLPDRDNPEAFF TGTGCCAGCAGCTTACCCGACCGGGATAACCCTGAAGCTTTCTTT
TRBJ2-3 TRBV29-1 NA TRBD1 CSVELGTGVNTQYF TGCAGCGTTGAATTGGGGACAGGGGTCAATACGCAGTATTTT
TRBJ2-7 TRBV6-1 NA TRBD1 CASSERTGAYEQYF TGTGCCAGCAGTGAAAGGACAGGAGCTTACGAGCAGTACTTC
TRBJ2-7 TRBV4-1 NA TRBD2 CASSLGRLAGDEQYF TGCGCCAGCAGTCTAGGTCGGCTAGCGGGGGACGAGCAGTACTTC
TRBJ2-1 TRBV7-2 NA NA CASSSGLLGNEQFF TGTGCCAGCAGCTCGGGACTCCTCGGAAATGAGCAGTTCTTC
TRBJ2-3 TRBV30 NA NA CAWSGGTVPAAAQYF TGTGCCTGGAGTGGTGGGACTGTCCCAGCCGCGGCGCAGTATTTT
TRBJ2-5 TRBV14 once TRBD2 CASSRLAGETQYF TGTGCCAGCAGCCGACTAGCGGGAGAGACCCAGTACTTC
TRBJ2-7 TRBV5-1 NA TRBD1 CASSLGQRYEQYF TGCGCCAGCAGCCTGGGACAGCGCTACGAGCAGTACTTC
TRBJ1-1 TRBV29-1 NA NA CSGGVAGDEAFF TGCAGCGGGGGGGTGGCGGGAGATGAAGCTTTCTTT
TRBJ2-2 TRBV29-1 NA TRBD1 CSVTGTGDAGELFF TGCAGCGTTACCGGGACAGGGGACGCCGGGGAGCTGTTTTTT
TRBJ2-2 TRBV14 NA TRBD2 CASRGLASTGELFF TGTGCCAGCAGAGGACTAGCGAGCACCGGGGAGCTGTTTTTT
TRBJ1-1 TRBV18 NA TRBD1 CASSPDRGRSTEAFF TGTGCCAGCTCACCTGACAGGGGTAGGAGCACTGAAGCTTTCTTT
TRBJ1-5 TRBV2 NA NA CASSPTGTSQPQHF TGTGCCAGCAGCCCTACAGGGACTAGTCAGCCCCAGCATTTT
TRBJ2-7 TRBV5-6 NA NA CASSIVPYEQYF TGTGCCAGCAGCATAGTTCCATACGAGCAGTACTTC
TRBJ1-1 TRBV5-1 NA NA CASSAHGTITEAFF TGCGCCAGCAGCGCACACGGGACAATCACTGAAGCTTTCTTT
TRBJ2-1 TRBV29-1 NA NA CSVPTTDEQFF TGCAGCGTACCGACAACCGATGAGCAGTTCTTC
TRBJ2-7 TRBV27 NA NA CASSPDRRNYEQYF TGTGCCAGCAGTCCCGACAGACGAAACTACGAGCAGTACTTC
TRBJ2-1 TRBV6-5 NA NA CASSYGQHFNEQFF TGTGCCAGCAGTTACGGACAGCACTTTAATGAGCAGTTCTTC
TRBJ2-5 TRBV29-1 NA TRBD1 CSVEGQGVETQYF TGCAGCGTTGAAGGGCAGGGGGTAGAGACCCAGTACTTC